This T cell receptor delta chain was recovered during a study of gamma-delta T cells after stem cell transplantation. Comment on this clone: The junction does not match germline at one end; this may be a read error.

TCRdb reanalyzed the RT-PCR reads using CATT. The sample shows 2,300 or so delta-chain clones, about 8% of them seen only once. Germline V gene sequence: CDR1 GEAIGNYY, CDR2 EKD. The CDR3 runs 15 residues. The source material was gamma-delta T cells. The origin of this receptor is a human donor. It is not recorded whose cells these are; they may come from a transplant donor. This chain connects TRDV2 to TRDJ1; D may be TRDD3 (6 bases). The CDR3 DNA sequence: TGTGCCTGTGACACCATGGGGGCTCCCACCGATAACCTCATCTTT. Its translation: CACDTMGAPTDNLIF.